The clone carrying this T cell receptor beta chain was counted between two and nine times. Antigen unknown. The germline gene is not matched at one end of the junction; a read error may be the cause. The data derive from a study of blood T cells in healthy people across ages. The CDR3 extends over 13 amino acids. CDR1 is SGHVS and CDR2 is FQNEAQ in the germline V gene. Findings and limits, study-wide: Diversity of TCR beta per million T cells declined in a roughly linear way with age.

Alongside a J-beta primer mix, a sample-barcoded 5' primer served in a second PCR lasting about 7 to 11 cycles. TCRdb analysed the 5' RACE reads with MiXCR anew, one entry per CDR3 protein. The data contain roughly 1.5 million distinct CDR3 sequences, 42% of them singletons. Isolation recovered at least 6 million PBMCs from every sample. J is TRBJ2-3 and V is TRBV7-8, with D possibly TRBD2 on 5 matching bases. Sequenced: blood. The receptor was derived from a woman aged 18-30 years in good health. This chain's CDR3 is CASTLPAGDTQYF. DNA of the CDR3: TGTGCCAGCACCTTACCTGCGGGAGATACGCAGTATTTT.